The clone carrying this T cell receptor (beta chain) came up a few times. What it binds is not known. The CDR3 consists of 14 residues. Germline CDR1 reads MNHNS; CDR2 reads SASEGT. Trimming shortened V by 6 bases and J by 5 bases, and 16 bases separated the two germline ends. The PCR ran on 60 Vbeta and 13 Jbeta primers. Repertoires were generated with immunoSEQ multiplex PCR, while TCRdb's copy carries only in-frame clones and drops some. The profile shows approximately 120,000 clones, 81% of them singletons. This entry belongs to a study of cytomegalovirus exposure and HLA in healthy donors. Findings and caveats of the study: Later work associated 16,951 TCR beta sequences with HLA alleles at 0.05 false discovery rate. Later, an analysis found that common viral pathogens appeared to be linked with several of the most significant clusters.

The sequencing input was PBMCs. V usage is TRBV6-1 and J usage is TRBJ1-1, with D perhaps TRBD1 (5 bases). The clonotype was recovered from a woman in her 30s in good health and CMV-seronegative. DNA of the CDR3: TGTGCCAGCAGGCCCCGCGGAGGGGTAACTGAAGCTTTCTTT. Residues: CASRPRGGVTEAFF.